This is a list of T cell receptor beta chains from one sample in a study of cytomegalovirus exposure and HLA in healthy donors. Some clones are missing from TCRdb's copy, which holds only in-frame ones; the method was immunoSEQ multiplex PCR. The sample lists roughly 140,000 clones; more than 75% were seen once. The sample comprised PBMCs. Source of these receptors: a woman under 30 in good health and CMV-seropositive. The CDR3 runs from the conserved cysteine through the conserved F or W. The order of the fields is CDR3 DNA, CDR3 protein, D gene, V gene, clone size, J gene. The D gene is left open where the match is weak. Size is omitted from some rows. Given values are once, few, many or a class for expanded clones.

TGCGCCAGCAGGGGGACAGGGCTGAACACCGGGGAGCTGTTTTTT	CASRGTGLNTGELFF	TRBD1	TRBV10-2	.	TRBJ2-2
TGTGCCAGCAGCTTAGTAGGGGGCGCATCCTACGAGCAGTACTTC	CASSLVGGASYEQYF	TRBD1	TRBV7-9	.	TRBJ2-7
TGCGCCAGCAGCTTCGGGACAAGTACATACAATGAGCAGTTCTTC	CASSFGTSTYNEQFF	.	TRBV5-1	.	TRBJ2-1
TGCGCCAGCAGCCAAGATCTCACAGACAGCCACACAGATACGCAGTATTTT	CASSQDLTDSHTDTQYF	.	TRBV4-1	.	TRBJ2-3
TGTGCCAGCAGCGTAGAGGGCGGGGGGGCGAATGAGCAGTTCTTC	CASSVEGGGANEQFF	TRBD2	TRBV9	.	TRBJ2-1
TGTGCCATCAGTCCCCGGACAGACCAAGAGACCCAGTACTTC	CAISPRTDQETQYF	.	TRBV10-3	.	TRBJ2-5
TGTGCCAGCACCCTGATGAGTGAGCAGTTCTTC	CASTLMSEQFF	.	TRBV7-9	.	TRBJ2-1
TGTGCCAGCAGTTACTCTCTGAATCAGCCCCAGCATTTT	CASSYSLNQPQHF	.	TRBV6-5	.	TRBJ1-5
TGTGCCAGCTCCCCCAGGGAGGTAACTGAAGCTTTCTTT	CASSPREVTEAFF	.	TRBV7-9	.	TRBJ1-1
TGTGCCAGCAGTTTATTGGGGGGGGCCACTGAAGCTTTCTTT	CASSLLGGATEAFF	.	TRBV28	.	TRBJ1-1
TGTGCCAGCAGTTTAGCGGGAAGCTCCTACGAGCAGTACTTC	CASSLAGSSYEQYF	.	TRBV27	.	TRBJ2-7
TGTGCCAGCAGCTCGACGTCGGGACAGGGCTATCAGCCCCAGCATTTT	CASSSTSGQGYQPQHF	TRBD1	TRBV5-5	.	TRBJ1-5
TGTGCCAGCAGTTCCCCTCACGCCGGGCGGGGCTATGAGCAGTTCTTC	CASSSPHAGRGYEQFF	.	TRBV27	once	TRBJ2-1
TGCGCCAGCAGCCAAGATCCAGACACTGAAGCTTTCTTT	CASSQDPDTEAFF	.	TRBV4-1	.	TRBJ1-1
TGTGCCACCAGTCGACAGGGGGCTGGTCAGCCCCAGCATTTT	CATSRQGAGQPQHF	TRBD1	TRBV28	.	TRBJ1-5
TGTGCCAGCAGCAAAGTTCTCCCCGTTGACAGACCGAACACCGGGGAGCTGTTTTTT	CASSKVLPVDRPNTGELFF	.	TRBV21-1	.	TRBJ2-2
TGTGCCAGCAGCTTAGGTTGGTTGGGGCCCCGCTCCTACAATGAGCAGTTCTTC	CASSLGWLGPRSYNEQFF	.	TRBV7-2	.	TRBJ2-1
TGTGCCAGCAGTCCGTGGGACAGCCGTGGTGAGCAGTTCTTC	CASSPWDSRGEQFF	TRBD1	TRBV27	.	TRBJ2-1
TGTGCCACCGTTGAGGGAGATACGCAGTATTTT	CATVEGDTQYF	.	TRBV6-5	.	TRBJ2-3
TGTGCCAGTAGTACCACCGGGACAGTAAATCAGCCCCAGCATTTT	CASSTTGTVNQPQHF	TRBD1	TRBV19	.	TRBJ1-5
TGTGCCTGGAGTGTAAGGGACAGGGACGGGGATGAGCAGTTCTTC	CAWSVRDRDGDEQFF	TRBD1	TRBV30	.	TRBJ2-1
TGTGCCAGCAGTGAAGAAGGGTTGGGGACAGGGACCGATTATAGCAATCAGCCCCAGCATTTT	CASSEEGLGTGTDYSNQPQHF	TRBD1	TRBV6-1	.	TRBJ1-5
TGTGCCAGCAGAGGACAGGGAATCATGACACCCCTCCACTTT	CASRGQGIMTPLHF	TRBD1	TRBV6-5	.	TRBJ1-6
TGCGCCAGCAGCCCGACTAGCGGGGGGTCCTCCTACAATGAGCAGTTCTTC	CASSPTSGGSSYNEQFF	TRBD2	TRBV5-1	.	TRBJ2-1
TGTGCCAGCAGTGAACTTCCTAGCGGGGGGGCCAATAAGGGTGAGCAGTTCTTC	CASSELPSGGANKGEQFF	TRBD2	TRBV2	.	TRBJ2-1
TGTGCCAGCAGTCCTGGGACAGAGAGCTCCTATAATTCACCCCTCCACTTT	CASSPGTESSYNSPLHF	TRBD1	TRBV28	.	TRBJ1-6
TGTGCCAGCCCTCCGGTTACGGGTCCCCCTGAAGCTTTCTTT	CASPPVTGPPEAFF	.	TRBV28	.	TRBJ1-1
TGCGCCAGCAGCCAAGAGGCTAGCGGGTGGTACAATGAGCAGTTCTTC	CASSQEASGWYNEQFF	TRBD2	TRBV4-3	.	TRBJ2-1
TGCAGTGCCCCGAGGGTCAACGAGCAGTACTTC	CSAPRVNEQYF	.	TRBV20-1	.	TRBJ2-7
TGTGCCAGCAGTTCCCAAGGCAGGGGGCCTAACTATGGCTACACCTTC	CASSSQGRGPNYGYTF	TRBD1	TRBV6-5	once	TRBJ1-2
TGTGCCAGCAGCCAACGACTAGCGGGGGGATCAGATACGCAGTATTTT	CASSQRLAGGSDTQYF	TRBD2	TRBV7-2	.	TRBJ2-3
TGTGCCAGCACCCCCCGGCACCAGGGGGTTGCCACTGAAGCTTTCTTT	CASTPRHQGVATEAFF	TRBD1	TRBV6-6	.	TRBJ1-1
TGTGCCAGCAGTGAAAGGAGCTTGATTTCACCCCTCCACTTT	CASSERSLISPLHF	.	TRBV6-1	.	TRBJ1-6
TGCGCCAGCAGCCAAGTCGGACAGGGCCTCTATGGCTACACCTTC	CASSQVGQGLYGYTF	TRBD1	TRBV4-1	few	TRBJ1-2
TGTGCCAGCAGCACCTCCGAGGTCACTGAAGCTTTCTTT	CASSTSEVTEAFF	.	TRBV21-1	.	TRBJ1-1
TGTGCCAGCAGCCCTCGGACAGGGGGCGCCTACGAGCAGTACTTC	CASSPRTGGAYEQYF	TRBD1	TRBV5-4	.	TRBJ2-7
TGTGCCAGCAGCGTAGGCGGGGTGCTAGCCTACGAGCAGTACTTC	CASSVGGVLAYEQYF	.	TRBV9	.	TRBJ2-7
TGTGCCACCCTAGCGGTAGAGGGAGAGACCCAGTACTTC	CATLAVEGETQYF	TRBD2	TRBV19	.	TRBJ2-5
TGTGCCAGCAGTGACTTTAGCGAGTCCGGGGAGCTGTTTTTT	CASSDFSESGELFF	.	TRBV6-4	.	TRBJ2-2
TGCGCCAGCATGGGAGAAATCTGCTATGCCGAGCAGTACTTC	CASMGEICYAEQYF	.	TRBV10-1	.	TRBJ2-7
TGTGCCAGCAGTGACTCGGCGACTAGCGGGGAAGAGACCCAGTACTTC	CASSDSATSGEETQYF	TRBD2	TRBV6-4	.	TRBJ2-5
TGTGCCAGCAGCTTCACTCTCGGTCAGCCCCAGCATTTT	CASSFTLGQPQHF	.	TRBV7-9	few	TRBJ1-5
TGTGCCAGCAGTTTTACTAGCACCACAGATACGCAGTATTTT	CASSFTSTTDTQYF	.	TRBV27	.	TRBJ2-3
TGTGCCAGCAGACGCTTGGGGAGCGGGGACACTGAAGCTTTCTTT	CASRRLGSGDTEAFF	.	TRBV6-6	.	TRBJ1-1
TGTGCCAGCAGTGAAAACGCCAGGGGAGTAAACATTCAGTACTTC	CASSENARGVNIQYF	.	TRBV25-1	.	TRBJ2-4
TGTGCTAGTGGCCCCACAGGGGCCCTGGGTCAGTTCTTC	CASGPTGALGQFF	TRBD1	TRBV12-5	few	TRBJ2-1
TGTGCCAGCAGCGATGTTAACCGACAGCGAGTGAACACTGAAGCTTTCTTT	CASSDVNRQRVNTEAFF	.	TRBV7-8	.	TRBJ1-1
TGTGCCAGTAATACGGGCAGGGTATATGACGATCAGCCCCAGCATTTT	CASNTGRVYDDQPQHF	.	TRBV19	.	TRBJ1-5
TGTGCCAGCGAGGTCGGGGGGAAGACCGGGGAGCTGTTTTTT	CASEVGGKTGELFF	TRBD2	TRBV5-4	.	TRBJ2-2
TGTGCCAGCAGCTTAGAGGGACTAGCGGCGGGCCTTCTTTCCCCAGATACGCAGTATTTT	CASSLEGLAAGLLSPDTQYF	TRBD2	TRBV11-2	.	TRBJ2-3
TGTGCCAGTAACACACAGGGTTTTTCCCATACCCAGCATTTT	CASNTQGFSHTQHF	.	TRBV19	.	TRBJ1-5
TGTGCCAGCCGCGGACAGCTATACTTCTATGGCTACACCTTC	CASRGQLYFYGYTF	.	TRBV19	.	TRBJ1-2
TGTGCCAGCAGCTTGGCACAGGGAGTGGGCGAGCAGTACTTC	CASSLAQGVGEQYF	.	TRBV11-3	.	TRBJ2-7
TGTGCCAGCAGCACTATTAGAGGACAGGGCTACGAGCAGTACTTC	CASSTIRGQGYEQYF	TRBD1	TRBV7-8	.	TRBJ2-7
TGTGCCAGCAGTGAGGGGGCGCAGAACACTGAAGCTTTCTTT	CASSEGAQNTEAFF	.	TRBV25-1	.	TRBJ1-1